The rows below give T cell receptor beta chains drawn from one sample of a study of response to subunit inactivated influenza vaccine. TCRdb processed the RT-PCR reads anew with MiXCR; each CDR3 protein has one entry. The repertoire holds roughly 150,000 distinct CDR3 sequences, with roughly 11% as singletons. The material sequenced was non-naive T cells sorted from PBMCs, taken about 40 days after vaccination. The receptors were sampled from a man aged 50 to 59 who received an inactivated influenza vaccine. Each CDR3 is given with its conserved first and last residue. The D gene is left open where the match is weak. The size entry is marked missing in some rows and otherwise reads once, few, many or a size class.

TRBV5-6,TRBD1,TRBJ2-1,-,TGTGCCAGCAGCTTGAGGGGACAGCGATACAATGAGCAGTTCTTC,CASSLRGQRYNEQFF
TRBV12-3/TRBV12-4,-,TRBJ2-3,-,TGTGCCAGCAGTTTCGATAGGGTCGCAGATACGCAGTATTTT,CASSFDRVADTQYF
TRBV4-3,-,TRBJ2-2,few,TGCGCCAGCAGCCAAGATCGGGGCACCGGGGAGCTGTTTTTT,CASSQDRGTGELFF
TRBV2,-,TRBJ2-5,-,TGTGCCAGCAGTGAATTGGGGACAAGGCAAGAGACCCAGTACTTC,CASSELGTRQETQYF
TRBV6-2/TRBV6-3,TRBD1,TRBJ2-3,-,TGTGCCAGCAGTTGGGACAGGGGGCGAACTAGCACAGATACGCAGTATTTT,CASSWDRGRTSTDTQYF
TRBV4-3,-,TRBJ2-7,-,TGCGCCAGCAGCCAAGTGGCGTACTACGAGCAGTACTTC,CASSQVAYYEQYF
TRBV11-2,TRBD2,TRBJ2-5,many,TGTGCCAGCAGCTTAGAGGGGACTAGCAGCTCAGAGTACTTC,CASSLEGTSSSEYF
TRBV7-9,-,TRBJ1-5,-,TGTGCCAGCAGCTTAGAAACGGGGAATCAGCCCCAGCATTTT,CASSLETGNQPQHF
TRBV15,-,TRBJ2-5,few,TGTGCCACCAGCAGCCCAGGGATCCCAGAGACCCAGTACTTC,CATSSPGIPETQYF
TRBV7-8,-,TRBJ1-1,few,TGTGCCAGCAGCCCCACCCACTATGGGGGAGAGGCTTTCTTT,CASSPTHYGGEAFF
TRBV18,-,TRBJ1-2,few,TGTGCCAGCTCACCACTTTTGCGGGTAGGCGGCTACACCTTC,CASSPLLRVGGYTF
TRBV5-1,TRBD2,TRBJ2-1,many,TGCGCCAGCAGCTTGGATCACGGGGGGTTAGATGAGCAGTTCTTC,CASSLDHGGLDEQFF
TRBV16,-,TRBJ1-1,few,TGTGCCAGCAGCCAATGGATAGGGGGGGACACTGAAGCTTTCTTT,CASSQWIGGDTEAFF
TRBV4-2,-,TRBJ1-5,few,TGTGCCAGCAGCCAAGGGGACGGATTTCGCAATCAGCCCCAGCATTTT,CASSQGDGFRNQPQHF
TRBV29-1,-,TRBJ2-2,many,TGCAGCGTTGCTTCCCAGGGCCCACACGGGGAGCTGTTTTTT,CSVASQGPHGELFF
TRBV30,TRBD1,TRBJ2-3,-,TGTGCCTGGTATAACCCAGGGGGCTCTAGCACAGATACGCAGTATTTT,CAWYNPGGSSTDTQYF
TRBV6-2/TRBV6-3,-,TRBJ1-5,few,TGTGCCAGCAGTTCCCCGAGCTTCTCTCAGCCCCAGCATTTT,CASSSPSFSQPQHF
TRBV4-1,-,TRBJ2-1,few,TGCGCCAGCAGCCAAGGGGAAACCTACAATGAGCAGTTCTTC,CASSQGETYNEQFF
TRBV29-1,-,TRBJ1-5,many,TGCAGCGTTGGGGAAGGGAGCGGAGGTCAGCCCCAGCATTTT,CSVGEGSGGQPQHF
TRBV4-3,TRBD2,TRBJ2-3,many,TGCGCCAGCAGCCAAGATCCCCTACTAGCGGGTAGGGCAGATACGCAGTATTTT,CASSQDPLLAGRADTQYF
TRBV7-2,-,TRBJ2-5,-,TGTGCCAGCAGCCAAGAGATCCGAGCGGAGACCCAGTACTTC,CASSQEIRAETQYF
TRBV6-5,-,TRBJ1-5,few,TGTGCCAGCAGTTCACAGGCAGGGAATCAGCCCCAGCATTTT,CASSSQAGNQPQHF
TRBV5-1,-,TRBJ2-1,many,TGCGCCAGCAGCTTAACGATGAATGAGCAGTTCTTC,CASSLTMNEQFF
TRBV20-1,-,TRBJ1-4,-,TGCAGTGCCCCGACGAGGGAAAAACTGTTTTTT,CSAPTREKLFF
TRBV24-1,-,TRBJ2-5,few,TGTGCCACCAGTGAATCGGGATCAGAGACCCAGTACTTC,CATSESGSETQYF
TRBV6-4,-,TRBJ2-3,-,TGTGCCAGCAGTCCCAGACGGCATCTGGCAGATACGCAGTATTTT,CASSPRRHLADTQYF
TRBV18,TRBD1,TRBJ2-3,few,TGTGCCAGCGCACTACGACAGGGGGCAGATACGCAGTATTTT,CASALRQGADTQYF
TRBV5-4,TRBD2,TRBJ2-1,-,TGTGCCAGCAGCTTGGTTGCGACTAGCGGCCACAATGAGCAGTTCTTC,CASSLVATSGHNEQFF
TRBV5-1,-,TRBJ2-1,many,TGCGCCAGCAGCTTGGCGGGTGTGTCCTACAATGAGCAGTTCTTC,CASSLAGVSYNEQFF
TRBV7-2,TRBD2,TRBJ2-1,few,TGTGCCAGCAGCCCCCCCGGGACTAGCGGCTACAATGAGCAGTTCTTC,CASSPPGTSGYNEQFF
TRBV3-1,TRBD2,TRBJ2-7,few,TGTGCCAGCAGCCAAAGGGGGGGGACTAGCAACTACGAGCAGTACTTC,CASSQRGGTSNYEQYF
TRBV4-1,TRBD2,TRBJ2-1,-,TGCGCCAGCAGCCAAACGGCTAGCGGCTACAATGAGCAGTTCTTC,CASSQTASGYNEQFF